The 32 T cell receptor beta chains reported below all come from one sample, sequenced in a study of blood T cell repertoires in COVID-19. The protocol was immunoSEQ multiplex PCR, while the TCRdb copy is restricted to in-frame clones and leaves out a portion. Of almost 25,000 clones in the sample, around 92% were seen once. The sequencing input was peripheral blood. These receptors originate from a man aged 65-85 years with active COVID-19.

The J gene is TRBJ1-4, the V gene TRBV7-2; 9 bases are shared with TRBD1. Trimming cost V 2 bases and J 5 bases; bases outside gene matches: 3. Germline CDR1 SGHTA, CDR2 FQGNSA. The CDR3 is 15 amino acids. This CDR3 reads CASSLLGQGNEKLFF. The DNA of the CDR3 is TGTGCCAGCAGCTTACTGGGACAGGGAAATGAAAAACTGTTTTTT.

The chain employs TRBV28 and TRBJ1-5; 7 bases are a match to TRBD1. CDR3 length: 16 amino acids. Germline loops: CDR1 MDHEN, CDR2 SYDVKM. Trimming at V came to 6 bases and at J to 0 bases, leaving 8 bases not matched to a gene. CDR3 DNA sequence: TGTGCCAGCAGGGCACAGGGGACGCATAGCAATCAGCCCCAGCATTTT. This gives the protein CASRAQGTHSNQPQHF. Full variable domain (missing parts from reference TRBV28 and TRBJ1-5): DVKVTQSSRYLVKRTGEKVFLECVQDMDHENMFWYRQDPGLGLRLIYFSYDVKMKEKGDIPEGYSVSREKKERFSLILESASTNQTSMYLCASRAQGTHSNQPQHFGDGTRLSIL.

The chain couples TRBV24-1 to TRBJ2-2, with 7 bases matching TRBD1. This CDR3 is built from 16 residues. CDR1 KGHDR and CDR2 SFDVKD come from the germline V gene. V lost 4 bases to trimming and J lost 1 base; unmatched junction nucleotides: 5. CDR3 region: CATSETGTENTGELFF. DNA of the CDR3: TGTGCCACCAGTGAAACCGGGACAGAGAACACCGGGGAGCTGTTTTTT.

This clone has a single count. The V gene is TRBV27, the J gene TRBJ2-7; 7 nucleotides match TRBD1. The germline V gene has CDR1 MNHEY and CDR2 SMNVEV (reference sequence). After removal of 10 bases from V and 5 bases from J, the junction contained 11 bases not matched to a gene. The CDR3 length is 13 residues. The CDR3: CATTDRESDEQYF. CDR3 DNA sequence: TGTGCCACTACCGACAGGGAGTCCGACGAGCAGTACTTC.

The rearrangement links TRBV18 to TRBJ2-7; 8 nucleotides match TRBD1. With V trimmed by 3 bases and J by 11 bases, 6 bases remained unmatched. The length of the CDR3 is 12 residues. The germline V gene has CDR1 KGHSH and CDR2 LQKENI. CDR3: CASSPTRTGKYF. Written as DNA, the CDR3 is TGTGCCAGCTCACCGACTCGGACAGGGAAGTACTTC.

This chain links TRBV7-6 with TRBJ2-3, with 9 bases matching TRBD2. The junction had 4 bases not matched to a gene; V was cut back by 2 bases and J by 4 bases. Germline CDR1 reads SGHVS; CDR2 reads FNYEAQ. There are 15 residues in the CDR3. This CDR3 is CASSLQGLAPDTQYF. The CDR3, as DNA: TGTGCCAGCAGCTTACAGGGACTAGCCCCAGATACGCAGTATTTT.

This chain's CDR3 is CASSLAMGQVFGELFF. The CDR3 DNA is TGTGCCAGCAGCTTAGCGATGGGACAGGTTTTCGGGGAGCTGTTTTTT. The chain uses TRBV7-2 and TRBJ2-2; 8 bases agree with TRBD1. The CDR3 consists of 16 residues. The germline gives CDR1 SGHTA, CDR2 FQGNSA. Germline trimming cut 0 bases from V and 7 bases from J; bases unmatched to any gene: 7.

J is TRBJ2-4 and V is TRBV5-8; 7 bases map to TRBD1. Germline V CDR1 and CDR2: SGHTS, YDEGEE. This CDR3 has 16 residues. V gave up 4 bases and J gave up 0 bases; unmatched junction bases: 7. The CDR3 sequence: CASSEDRLVAKNIQYF. The CDR3 DNA reads TGTGCCAGCAGCGAGGACAGGTTAGTAGCCAAAAACATTCAGTACTTC.

The chain employs TRBV19 and TRBJ2-3, with TRBD1 identical over 7 bases. Trimming cost V 6 bases and J 9 bases; bases outside gene matches: 18. Germline V lookup: CDR1 LNHDA, CDR2 SQIVND (reference sequence). The CDR3 has 16 residues. CDR3 protein: CASRLKGALALETQYF. CDR3 bases: TGTGCCAGTAGGCTCAAGGGGGCCTTAGCCCTGGAGACGCAGTATTTT.

The rearrangement joins TRBV21-1 to TRBJ2-3; TRBD1 is the table's D call and was not checked against the DNA. TRBV21-1 is reported as a pseudogene. CDR3 length: 16 residues. CDR3 DNA sequence: TGTGCCAGCTCCGGCATCAGGGTTTTCGATGGAGATACGCAGTATTTT. Translating it yields CASSGIRVFDGDTQYF.

The rearrangement uses TRBV28 and TRBJ1-5; D is unresolved. V was clipped by 4 bases and J by 11 bases, with 12 bases between them. The CDR3 covers 12 residues. CDR1 and CDR2 (germline): MDHEN, SYDVKM. DNA for the CDR3: TGTGCCAGCAGTTCCTCGGGGAAGGCCCAGCATTTT. It yields the protein CASSSSGKAQHF.

Concerning this clone itself: One end of the junction is discordant with germline, which a read error may explain. J is TRBJ1-3 and V is TRBV11-2, with 7 bases fitting TRBD1. This CDR3 is built from 16 residues. Looked up from germline, CDR1 is SGHAT and CDR2 is FQNNGV. CDR3 nucleotides: TGTGCCAGCACCTTAAGACAGGGCTACTCTGGAAACACCATATATTTT. Amino acid sequence: CASTLRQGYSGNTIYF. Using reference TRBV11-2 and TRBJ1-3 for the parts outside the CDR3, the full variable domain is EAGVAQSPRYKIIEKRQSVAFWCNPISGHATLYWYQQILGQGPKLLIQFQNNGVVDDSQLPKDRFSAERLKGVDSTLKIQPAKLEDSAVYLCASTLRQGYSGNTIYFGEGSWLTVV.

The CDR3 spells CASSFTGSLNIDTQYF. The CDR3 coding sequence is TGTGCCAGCAGTTTCACCGGGAGCCTTAATATAGATACGCAGTATTTT. The rearrangement links TRBV28 to TRBJ2-3; D is possibly TRBD2 (6 bases). Per the germline V gene, CDR1 is MDHEN and CDR2 is SYDVKM. Trimming removed 3 bases from V and 5 bases from J, with 18 bases in between. There are 16 residues in the CDR3.

The CDR3 DNA reads TGCGCCAGCAGCCTGAGACTAGCGGGAGGGGTCACAGATACGCAGTATTTT. Translated: CASSLRLAGGVTDTQYF. The V call is TRBV4-1, the J call TRBJ2-3; 14 bases fit TRBD2. V shed 4 bases and J 2 bases; nucleotides not matched to a gene: 5. CDR1 is MGHRA, CDR2 YSYEKL, per germline. This CDR3 region has 17 residues.

This rearrangement joins TRBV6-6 to TRBJ1-5; D not certain. CDR3 length equals 14 residues. Trimming pared 2 bases from V and 2 bases from J, leaving 7 bases between. Germline CDR1 is MNHNY and CDR2 is SVGAGI (reference sequence). The CDR3 sequence is CASSYGQGNQPQHF. CDR3 DNA: TGTGCCAGCAGTTACGGGCAGGGCAATCAGCCCCAGCATTTT.

The chain employs TRBV6-5 and TRBJ1-4; the D is unclear. V was pared by 2 bases and J by 5 bases, with 9 bases between. CDR3 length: 14 amino acids. Germline CDR1 is MNHEY and CDR2 is SVGAGI. The CDR3 loop reads CASSYGVRNEKLFF. CDR3 DNA sequence: TGTGCCAGCAGTTACGGAGTCAGAAATGAAAAACTGTTTTTT.

In DNA form, the CDR3 reads TGTGCCAGCAGCCACTCGGTTGGGCCCTATGGCTACACCTTC. Its translation is CASSHSVGPYGYTF. The chain recombines TRBV11-2 with TRBJ1-2; D uncertain. V shed 5 bases and J shed 4 bases, with 14 bases lying between them. In germline, CDR1 is SGHAT, CDR2 FQNNGV. There are 14 residues in the CDR3.

A few counts support this clone. The rearrangement uses TRBV5-1 and TRBJ2-2, with D perhaps TRBD2 (5 bases). V dropped 3 bases and J dropped 1 base, with 13 bases sitting between them. The CDR3 covers 16 residues. The germline CDR1 and CDR2 sequences are SGHRS and YFSETQ. CDR3 in DNA: TGCGCCAGCAGCTCCGAAGGAGGCCTGAACACCGGGGAGCTGTTTTTT. This translates into CASSSEGGLNTGELFF.

The chain carries TRBV19 and TRBJ2-7, with 9 bases fitting TRBD2. The CDR3 spans 16 residues. The germline V gene encodes CDR1 LNHDA and CDR2 SQIVND (reference sequence). V trimming: 0 bases; J trimming: 5 bases; junction bases outside the gene matches: 8. The chain's CDR3 is CASSIDGNSGRDEQYF. In DNA form, the CDR3 reads TGTGCCAGTAGTATAGATGGTAATAGCGGGAGAGACGAGCAGTACTTC. The whole variable domain, filled in from reference TRBV19 and TRBJ2-7, reads DGGITQSPKYLFRKEGQNVTLSCEQNLNHDAMYWYRQDPGQGLRLIYYSQIVNDFQKGDIAEGYSVSREKKESFPLTVTSAQKNPTAFYLCASSIDGNSGRDEQYFGPGTRLTVT.

In its sample, this clone was seen once. The chain combines TRBV28 with TRBJ2-1, with D unclear. V shed 2 bases and J shed 9 bases, with 11 bases lying between them. CDR1 is MDHEN and CDR2 is SYDVKM in the germline V gene. CDR3 length: 13 residues. CDR3 in DNA: TGTGCCAGCAGTTTAGGCCAGTCGGGTGAGCAGTTCTTC. Protein product: CASSLGQSGEQFF.

This chain links TRBV6-2 or TRBV6-3 with TRBJ1-1, with no clear D. The CDR3 covers 13 residues. V was cut by 2 bases and J by 5 bases, with 9 bases left in between. CDR1 is MNHEY, CDR2 SVGEGT, per germline. CDR3 loop: CASSYVRRTEAFF. In DNA, the CDR3 is TGTGCCAGCAGTTACGTCCGGAGGACTGAAGCTTTCTTT.

CDR3 sequence reads: CASSTDRGVNQPQHF. CDR3 bases: TGTGCCAGCAGCACGGACAGGGGGGTCAATCAGCCCCAGCATTTT. This chain links TRBV7-2 with TRBJ1-5; 10 bases are shared with TRBD1. V lost 5 bases and J lost 3; bases outside the gene matches: 4. Germline loops: CDR1 SGHTA, CDR2 FQGNSA. The CDR3 has 15 residues.

This chain joins TRBV28 and TRBJ2-1, with 10 bases that match TRBD1. The CDR3 covers 15 residues. CDR1 and CDR2 (germline): MDHEN, SYDVKM. J was trimmed by 6 bases and V by 6 bases; bases with no gene match: 8. The CDR3 is CASSQPGQGSNEQFF. The CDR3 DNA follows: TGTGCCAGCAGCCAACCGGGACAGGGGTCCAATGAGCAGTTCTTC.

The chain joins TRBV9 to TRBJ1-2, with 7 nucleotides matching TRBD1. CDR1 and CDR2 (germline): SGDLS, YYNGEE. The CDR3 length is 15 residues. V shed 1 base and J 4 bases; nucleotides not matched to a gene: 7. This chain's CDR3 is CASSVRDRSLYGYTF. The CDR3 DNA is TGTGCCAGCAGCGTACGGGACAGAAGCCTCTATGGCTACACCTTC.

This clone is medium-sized (0.01 to 0.1%) by share. V and J are TRBV18 and TRBJ1-4; TRBD1 might be the D (6 bases). V was shortened by 2 bases and J by 14 bases, with 9 bases between the two germline ends. Looked up from germline, CDR1 is KGHSH and CDR2 is LQKENI. This CDR3 region has 11 residues. The chain's CDR3 is CASSPGGRLFF. The CDR3 DNA sequence: TGTGCCAGCTCACCAGGGGGCCGTCTGTTTTTT.

This clone is a singleton in its sample. The V gene is TRBV5-1, the J gene TRBJ2-3; 7 bases fit TRBD2. Germline CDR1 reads SGHRS; CDR2 reads YFSETQ. J was trimmed by 2 bases and V by 8 bases; bases with no gene match: 8. The length of the CDR3 is 14 residues. CDR3 sequence reads: CASFRAGYTDTQYF. CDR3 DNA: TGCGCCAGTTTTCGAGCGGGATACACAGATACGCAGTATTTT.

The rearrangement links TRBV18 to TRBJ1-1; D is unresolved. V dropped 3 bases and J dropped 5 bases, with 7 bases sitting between them. The CDR3 has 12 amino acids. CDR1 KGHSH and CDR2 LQKENI come from the germline V gene. As DNA, the CDR3 is TGTGCCAGCTCACCGACGAGGACTGAAGCTTTCTTT. It is translated as CASSPTRTEAFF.

The chain employs TRBV5-1 and TRBJ2-6, with D uncertain. Germline CDR1 is SGHRS and CDR2 is YFSETQ. The CDR3 totals 14 residues. V was clipped by 4 bases and J by 2 bases, with 7 bases between them. The CDR3 sequence: CASSATPGANVLTF. CDR3 DNA: TGCGCCAGCAGCGCGACACCTGGGGCCAACGTCCTGACTTTC. The full variable domain, completed using reference TRBV5-1 and TRBJ2-6, is KAGVTQTPRYLIKTRGQQVTLSCSPISGHRSVSWYQQTPGQGLQFLFEYFSETQRNKGNFPGRFSGRQFSNSRSEMNVSTLELGDSALYLCASSATPGANVLTFGAGSRLTVL.

The chain joins TRBV7-2 to TRBJ1-2; D call uncertain. V shed 1 base and J shed 8 bases, with 11 bases lying between them. The CDR3 is made up of 13 amino acids. Germline V gives CDR1 SGHTA, CDR2 FQGNSA. CDR3 in amino acids: CASSLEFGLGYTF. The CDR3 DNA follows: TGTGCCAGCAGCTTAGAATTCGGGTTGGGCTACACCTTC.

CDR3 amino acids: CAVADSATPNYGYTF. DNA of the CDR3: TGTGCCGTCGCGGACAGCGCTACACCTAACTATGGCTACACCTTC. The V call is TRBV19, the J call TRBJ1-2, with a possible D match to TRBD1 (6 bases). Between the trimmed V and J ends, which lost 11 bases and 0 bases, there was a span of 19 bases. This CDR3 contains 15 residues. The germline gives CDR1 LNHDA, CDR2 SQIVND (reference sequence).

The rearrangement uses TRBV25-1 and TRBJ2-1; no firm D call. The CDR3 covers 14 residues. Germline V gene sequence: CDR1 MGHDK, CDR2 SYGVNS. Deletions cut 3 bases from V and 3 bases from J, with 9 bases between. CDR3 coding DNA: TGTGCCAGCAGTGACAGCCTAGGCTACAATGAGCAGTTCTTC. It translates to CASSDSLGYNEQFF.

This rearrangement joins TRBV9 to TRBJ1-1, with D possibly being TRBD1 (5 bases). The CDR3 length is 14 residues. Germline V gene lookup returns CDR1 SGDLS and CDR2 YYNGEE. The V gene lost 2 bases and the J gene lost 4 bases, with 12 bases spanning the gap. The CDR3 loop is CASSVGGQPTEAFF. The CDR3, as DNA: TGTGCCAGCAGCGTGGGTGGACAACCCACTGAAGCTTTCTTT.